This TCR beta chain was observed in a study of T-cell memory formation after mild COVID-19. Sample barcodes and UMIs were carried by the TCR alpha and TCR beta cDNA libraries that 5'RACE generated with constant-segment primers. TCRdb re-called the 5' RACE reads with MiXCR, one entry per CDR3 protein. The repertoire holds tens of thousands of distinct CDR3 sequences, about 13% seen once, with about 25% in the top ten. Germline V gene lookup returns CDR1 SGDLS and CDR2 YYNGEE. The CDR3 extends over 14 amino acids. Trimming cost V 3 bases and J 5 bases; bases outside gene matches: 7. General study findings and limits: Pre-infection memory already had some responding clones, implying cross-reactive memory joined. Specificity for SARS-CoV-2 was not confirmed among the second-wave clones peaking on day 37.

This clonotype was seen a handful of times. Antigen unknown. Sequencing used PBMCs or a T cell subset sorted from them (not recorded which). The chain has TRBV9 and TRBJ2-5, with 7 bases that match TRBD1. This TCR was recovered from an adult woman who had mild COVID-19 (a few samples of this study predate the infection). Cell type and time point are not known. The CDR3 DNA is TGTGCCAGCAGCGCCGGGACAGTGAGGGAGACCCAGTACTTC. It yields the protein CASSAGTVRETQYF.